A single sample gave rise to the 23 T cell receptor beta chains below, sequenced in a study of cytomegalovirus exposure and HLA in healthy donors. With 60 Vbeta and 13 Jbeta primers, the PCR was carried out. Only in-frame clones appear in the TCRdb table, and some are missing; sequencing was by immunoSEQ multiplex PCR. The table lists 90,000 to 110,000 clones, around 84% of them singletons, with 1.3% in the top ten. The material sequenced was PBMCs. These receptors originate from a man in his thirties or forties in good health and CMV-seronegative.

The CDR3 sequence is CAGAGVAGQPQHF. CDR3 nucleotide sequence: TGTGCCGGGGCCGGGGTAGCGGGTCAGCCCCAGCATTTT. The chain carries TRBV6-6 and TRBJ1-5; TRBD1 is a possible D gene (5 bases). The germline V gene encodes CDR1 MNHNY and CDR2 SVGAGI (reference sequence). Trimming removed 11 bases from V and 6 bases from J, with 17 bases in between. The CDR3 has 13 amino acids.

This chain uses TRBV11-3 with TRBJ2-2; unclear D gene. This CDR3 is built from 14 residues. Germline V gene data show CDR1 as SGHNT and CDR2 as YENEEA. V was cut by 0 bases and J by 6 bases, with 8 bases left in between. The CDR3 spells CASSLDRISGELFF. CDR3 in DNA: TGTGCCAGCAGCTTAGACAGAATCTCCGGGGAGCTGTTTTTT.

The J gene is TRBJ2-3, the V gene TRBV7-8; 11 nucleotides align to TRBD2. The junction had 6 bases not matched to a gene; V was cut back by 1 base and J by 6 bases. The CDR3 consists of 16 residues. Germline assignment: CDR1 SGHVS and CDR2 FQNEAQ. The CDR3 region is CASSLVVAGGPDTQYF. The CDR3, as DNA: TGTGCCAGCAGCTTAGTGGTAGCGGGGGGGCCCGATACGCAGTATTTT.

This rearrangement joins TRBV30 to TRBJ2-7; 11 bases map to TRBD2. Trimming took 8 bases from V and 1 from J; bases not matched to a gene: 10. The CDR3 has 15 amino acids. Germline CDR1 is GTSNPN and CDR2 is SVGIG (reference sequence). The CDR3 reads CARGTSGSISYEQYF. The CDR3, as DNA: TGTGCCCGCGGGACTAGCGGTTCCATTTCCTACGAGCAGTACTTC.

V and J are TRBV6-5 and TRBJ1-2; 7 positions agree with TRBD1. CDR3 length: 15 residues. V was clipped by 6 bases and J by 2 bases; unmatched bases: 9. Germline V gene data show CDR1 as MNHEY and CDR2 as SVGAGI. The CDR3 loop reads CASRDSGQTNYGYTF. CDR3 coding DNA: TGTGCCAGCAGAGACTCGGGACAGACAAACTATGGCTACACCTTC.

Remarks on this clone: This sample also contains other DNA sequences that code for the same CDR3. The chain links TRBV12-5 to TRBJ1-6, with a possible D match to TRBD1 (5 bases). The CDR3 totals 16 residues. Trimming left V 1 base short and J 3 bases short, with 10 bases between. Germline V CDR1 and CDR2: LGHNT, FRNRAP. For the CDR3, the DNA is TGTGCTAGTGGTTTGGCCCAGACAGTCTATAATTCACCCCTCCACTTT. Translation gives CASGLAQTVYNSPLHF.

This clone was seen only a few times. The V and J genes are TRBV27 and TRBJ2-4, with D tentatively TRBD2 (5 bases). Germline V gene lookup returns CDR1 MNHEY and CDR2 SMNVEV (reference sequence). V lost 10 bases and J 4 bases, leaving 11 bases between the germline ends. The CDR3 has 12 residues. The CDR3 DNA reads TGTGCCACCCTGGGGAGAAAAAACATTCAGTACTTC. It yields the protein CATLGRKNIQYF.

V and J are TRBV4-1 and TRBJ1-1; TRBD1 agrees at 7 bases. CDR3 length equals 14 residues. Germline V gene lookup returns CDR1 MGHRA and CDR2 YSYEKL. J gave up 0 bases and V 6 bases, and 4 bases lay outside the gene matches. The CDR3: CASREQGMNTEAFF. The CDR3 DNA reads as TGCGCCAGCAGGGAACAGGGGATGAACACTGAAGCTTTCTTT.

This chain connects TRBV4-3 to TRBJ2-1, with 11 bases fitting TRBD2. The CDR3 contains 18 residues. V shed 1 base, J shed 3 bases, and the junction held 8 bases outside the gene matches. Germline V gene sequence: CDR1 LGHNA, CDR2 YSLEER. The DNA of the CDR3 is TGCGCCAGCAGCCAAGTCCAATCTCTAGCGGGGGGCTACAATGAGCAGTTCTTC. This encodes CASSQVQSLAGGYNEQFF.

The V call is TRBV18, the J call TRBJ2-2; possibly TRBD1 for D (5 bases). Between the trimmed V and J ends, which lost 6 bases and 5 bases, there was a span of 10 bases. CDR1 is KGHSH, CDR2 LQKENI, per germline. The CDR3 is 13 residues long. The CDR3 coding sequence is TGTGCCAGCTCCCCTAAGGGGACCGGGGAGCTGTTTTTT. It is translated as CASSPKGTGELFF. Supplemented by reference TRBV18 and TRBJ2-2, the full variable domain reads NAGVMQNPRHLVRRRGQEARLRCSPMKGHSHVYWYRQLPEEGLKFMVYLQKENIIDESGMPKERFSAEFPKEGPSILRIQQVVRGDSAAYFCASSPKGTGELFFGEGSRLTVL.

The chain recombines TRBV5-1 with TRBJ2-5; 8 positions match TRBD1. V shed 0 bases and J 5 bases; nucleotides not matched to a gene: 3. Germline V gene sequence: CDR1 SGHRS, CDR2 YFSETQ. The CDR3 has 14 amino acids. CDR3 nucleotides: TGCGCCAGCAGCTTGGGGACAGGGACGGAGACCCAGTACTTC. It translates to CASSLGTGTETQYF.

The chain joins TRBV5-4 to TRBJ1-4; TRBD1 aligns across 7 bases. The V and J ends lost 4 bases and 3 bases, in that order; junction bases with no gene match: 3. The CDR3 is made up of 14 amino acids. In germline, CDR1 is SGHNT, CDR2 YYREEE (reference sequence). CDR3 sequence reads: CASSTGTANEKLFF. The DNA for the CDR3 is TGTGCCAGCAGCACGGGGACAGCTAATGAAAAACTGTTTTTT.

The genes are TRBV27 and TRBJ2-1, with TRBD2 matching 14 bases. Per the germline V gene, CDR1 is MNHEY and CDR2 is SMNVEV (reference sequence). Trimming cost V 6 bases and J 8 bases; bases outside gene matches: 3. The CDR3 has 14 residues. The CDR3 DNA reads TGTGCCAGCAGAGTGGGACTAGCGGGAGATGAGCAGTTCTTC. Translation gives CASRVGLAGDEQFF.

This clone was picked up one time. The gene calls are TRBV15 and TRBJ2-1; TRBD1 aligns across 7 bases. There are 15 residues in the CDR3. Germline V gives CDR1 LNHNV, CDR2 YYDKDF (reference sequence). V shed 1 base and J 8 bases; nucleotides not matched to a gene: 8. The CDR3, as DNA: TGTGCCACCAGCAGAGTCGGCAGGGGGTCGGATGAGCAGTTCTTC. Translation: CATSRVGRGSDEQFF.

This clone was detected only once. The rearrangement uses TRBV15 and TRBJ1-1, with 10 bases aligning to TRBD1. The germline gives CDR1 LNHNV, CDR2 YYDKDF (reference sequence). The CDR3 runs to 20 residues. V gave up 0 bases and J gave up 0 bases; unmatched junction bases: 13. The CDR3 protein is CATSRDRAPGTGALNTEAFF. The CDR3 nucleotides read TGTGCCACCAGCAGAGATCGGGCACCCGGGACAGGGGCCTTGAACACTGAAGCTTTCTTT.

The V gene is TRBV6-5, the J gene TRBJ2-7; D gene unclear. Trimming shortened V by 0 bases and J by 0 bases, and 12 bases separated the two germline ends. Per germline, CDR1 MNHEY and CDR2 SVGAGI. The CDR3 contains 16 residues. The DNA for the CDR3 is TGTGCCAGCAGTTACTCGAATGCTCCCAGCTCCTACGAGCAGTACTTC. This encodes CASSYSNAPSSYEQYF.

The rearrangement uses TRBV14 and TRBJ1-3, with D uncertain. V was shortened by 0 bases and J by 7 bases, with 7 bases between the two germline ends. CDR1 is SGHDN and CDR2 is FVKESK in the germline V gene. The CDR3 extends over 13 amino acids. The chain's CDR3 is CASSQERRNTIYF. DNA for the CDR3: TGTGCCAGCAGCCAAGAGAGGCGGAACACCATATATTTT.

The chain combines TRBV23-1 with TRBJ1-5; D gene ambiguous. TRBV23-1 is annotated as an ORF whose role is uncertain. Trimming took off 4 bases at V and 1 base at J, with 14 bases between the two ends. The CDR3 runs 16 residues. CDR3 sequence: CASSPPAGWSNQPQHF. The CDR3 bases are TGCGCCAGCAGTCCCCCGGCGGGTTGGAGCAATCAGCCCCAGCATTTT.

V gene TRBV28 combines with J gene TRBJ2-2; D is unresolved. CDR1 is MDHEN and CDR2 is SYDVKM in the germline V gene. The length of the CDR3 is 14 residues. V lost 7 bases to trimming and J lost 7 bases, with 16 bases between them. In DNA form, the CDR3 reads TGTGCCAGCACTGGAACAGACCGGCACGGGGAGCTGTTTTTT. Translating gives CASTGTDRHGELFF.

The CDR3, as DNA: TGTGCCACCAGCAGAGACCTATCCTTAAGTTCACCCCTCCACTTT. Its protein product is CATSRDLSLSSPLHF. The gene calls are TRBV15 and TRBJ1-6; D is ambiguous. Germline V gives CDR1 LNHNV, CDR2 YYDKDF (reference sequence). This CDR3 has 15 residues. Trimming stripped 0 bases from V and 9 bases from J, with 12 bases between.

The V and J genes are TRBV4-3 and TRBJ1-2; D is undetermined. CDR1 and CDR2 from the germline V gene are LGHNA and YSLEER. V lost 0 bases and J lost 0, with 23 bases in between. The CDR3 contains 20 residues. CDR3 protein: CASSQEGPGEHMTTNYGYTF. The CDR3 DNA is TGCGCCAGCAGCCAAGAAGGCCCGGGAGAACATATGACAACTAACTATGGCTACACCTTC.

Concerning this clone: Distinct nucleotide sequences in the sample also encode this CDR3. The chain is built from TRBV15 and TRBJ1-5; TRBD1 is a possible D gene (6 bases). The germline gives CDR1 LNHNV, CDR2 YYDKDF (reference sequence). V was shortened by 3 bases and J by 3 bases, with 9 bases between the two germline ends. The CDR3 spans 14 residues. The DNA of the CDR3 is TGTGCCACCAGCAGGGACAGCTCCAATCAGCCCCAGCATTTT. Its protein product is CATSRDSSNQPQHF.

The chain recombines TRBV11-3 with TRBJ2-5, with TRBD2 matching over 15 bases. The V and J ends lost 5 bases and 3 bases, in that order; junction bases with no gene match: 4. Germline V CDR1 and CDR2: SGHNT, YENEEA. This CDR3 has 16 residues. The CDR3 DNA is TGTGCCAGCAGCCCTCGGACTAGCGGGGGGGAAGAGACCCAGTACTTC. Translating gives CASSPRTSGGEETQYF.